The 17 T cell receptor beta chains reported below all come from one sample, sequenced in a study of Ad26.COV2.S vaccination and SARS-CoV-2 variants. The treatment denotes: around 19 received Ad26.COV2.S at low or high dose, single or two shots; 5 received placebo; per-sample allocation not given. Each sample was drawn 63 days after the first injection (of vaccine or placebo). TCRdb's copy holds only in-frame clones and misses some; the assay was immunoSEQ multiplex PCR. The table records a few hundred thousand clones, 88% of them present only once. The sequencing used peripheral blood, collected in a trial of Ad26.COV2.S vaccine versus placebo. The receptors stem from a person aged 18-65 years who received the Ad26.COV2.S COVID-19 vaccine or a placebo.

This clone was seen once. The chain recombines TRBV20-1 with TRBJ2-1; D might be TRBD2 (6 bases). V gave up 3 bases and J gave up 9 bases, with 15 bases separating them. Germline CDR1 is DFQATT and CDR2 is SNEGSKA (reference sequence). CDR3 length: 13 residues. The CDR3: CSASLGLQPEQFF. The CDR3 coding sequence is TGCAGTGCTAGTCTGGGACTTCAACCTGAGCAGTTCTTC.

The V and J genes are TRBV12-3 or TRBV12-4 and TRBJ1-5; 7 bases align to TRBD1. Trimming took 7 bases from V and 4 from J; bases not matched to a gene: 4. The length of the CDR3 is 13 residues. The CDR3 DNA is TGTGCCAGCACCCCCAGGGGGAATCAGCCCCAGCATTTT. Protein: CASTPRGNQPQHF.

This chain connects TRBV7-2 to TRBJ2-5, with a weak D call TRBD1 (6 bases). CDR1 and CDR2 from the germline V gene are SGHTA and FQGNSA. The CDR3 contains 13 residues. V was clipped by 4 bases and J by 5 bases, with 11 bases between them. The CDR3 nucleotides are TGTGCCAGCAGCTCAGGGGTTTCGGAGACCCAGTACTTC. It encodes CASSSGVSETQYF.

This clone was recorded once. The chain uses TRBV20-1 and TRBJ2-5, with D uncertain. Looked up from germline, CDR1 is DFQATT and CDR2 is SNEGSKA (reference sequence). The V gene lost 8 bases and the J gene lost 5 bases, with 12 bases spanning the gap. The CDR3 sequence is 11 residues long. CDR3: CSNSVEETQYF. DNA for the CDR3: TGCAGTAATAGTGTCGAGGAGACCCAGTACTTC.

CDR3 region: CAWTPGTQRETQYF. In DNA, the CDR3 is TGTGCCTGGACCCCGGGGACTCAGCGAGAGACCCAGTACTTC. The genes are TRBV30 and TRBJ2-5, with D possibly matching TRBD2 (6 bases). Germline-derived CDR1 and CDR2 are GTSNPN and SVGIG (reference sequence). The CDR3 runs to 14 residues. With 4 bases removed from V and 4 bases from J, the gap between germline ends came to 16 bases.

V gene TRBV5-1 combines with J gene TRBJ2-7; 12 nucleotides line up with TRBD2. V trimming: 0 bases; J trimming: 7 bases; junction bases outside the gene matches: 5. CDR1 and CDR2 from the germline V gene are SGHRS and YFSETQ. The CDR3 runs to 15 residues. The DNA for the CDR3 is TGCGCCAGCAGCTTGGGACTAGCGGGGGCGGGGGAGCAGTACTTC. Protein sequence: CASSLGLAGAGEQYF.

The J gene is TRBJ1-1, the V gene TRBV27; possibly TRBD1 for D (5 bases). This CDR3 contains 12 residues. Per the germline V gene, CDR1 is MNHEY and CDR2 is SMNVEV (reference sequence). The V end was cut by 6 bases, the J end by 7 bases, with 12 bases between. Written as DNA, the CDR3 is TGTGCCAGCAGCCGAGGACACGATGAAGCTTTCTTT. Amino acid sequence: CASSRGHDEAFF.

The genes are TRBV5-1 and TRBJ2-7; 9 bases line up with TRBD1. The CDR3 totals 17 residues. Germline CDR1 and CDR2: SGHRS and YFSETQ. J gave up 4 bases and V 3 bases, and 14 bases lay outside the gene matches. The CDR3 sequence: CASSWGPGQGGRYEQYF. DNA of the CDR3: TGCGCCAGCAGCTGGGGGCCGGGACAGGGTGGGAGGTACGAGCAGTACTTC.

The table lists this clone with a count of one. This sequence joins TRBV7-9 and TRBJ2-7; D not certain. CDR3 length equals 12 residues. Trimming pared 2 bases from V and 5 bases from J, leaving 7 bases between. CDR1 is SEHNR and CDR2 is FQNEAQ in the germline V gene (reference sequence). The CDR3: CASSLNSNEQYF. For the CDR3, the DNA is TGTGCCAGCAGCTTAAACAGCAACGAGCAGTACTTC.

This clone was seen a few times. This chain links TRBV7-2 with TRBJ1-1; 7 bases fit TRBD1. Germline V lookup: CDR1 SGHTA, CDR2 FQGNSA. V lost 5 bases and J lost 10; bases outside the gene matches: 13. The CDR3 has 14 residues. CDR3 amino acids: CASSPGGELKRAFF. CDR3 bases: TGTGCCAGCAGCCCAGGGGGGGAGCTGAAAAGAGCTTTCTTT.

The rearrangement joins TRBV19 to TRBJ2-7; D may be TRBD2 (5 bases). This CDR3 is 14 amino acids long. Germline V gene data show CDR1 as LNHDA and CDR2 as SQIVND (reference sequence). Trimming left V 6 bases short and J 2 bases short, with 14 bases between. CDR3 DNA sequence: TGTGCCAGTAGCCCTCCCGGGGAACCCTACGAGCAGTACTTC. Amino acid sequence: CASSPPGEPYEQYF.

The V gene is TRBV11-2, the J gene TRBJ2-6; maybe TRBD1 (5 bases). CDR3 length equals 16 residues. V lost 5 bases and J 0 bases, leaving 11 bases between the germline ends. Germline CDR1 SGHAT, CDR2 FQNNGV. CDR3 in amino acids: CASSQGRGSGANVLTF. For the CDR3, the DNA is TGTGCCAGCAGCCAAGGAAGGGGCTCTGGGGCCAACGTCCTGACTTTC.

The count of this clone is one. The chain employs TRBV3-1 (or the pseudogene TRBV3-2) and TRBJ1-2, with TRBD1 as a possible D gene (5 bases). V lost 0 bases and J lost 3, with 14 bases in between. This CDR3 comprises 16 residues. Germline V gene lookup returns CDR1 LGHDT and CDR2 YNNKEL (reference sequence). In DNA, the CDR3 is TGTGCCAGCAGCCAAGATTGGGTCCAGGGCTACTATGGCTACACCTTC. The encoded protein is CASSQDWVQGYYGYTF.

The genes are TRBV6-1 and TRBJ2-2; 9 positions agree with TRBD2. After removal of 3 bases from V and 0 bases from J, the junction contained 2 bases not matched to a gene. The CDR3 length is 16 residues. Per the germline V gene, CDR1 is MNHNS and CDR2 is SASEGT. The CDR3 reads CASSERLAANTGELFF. As DNA, the CDR3 is TGTGCCAGCAGTGAGCGACTAGCGGCGAACACCGGGGAGCTGTTTTTT.

Only one count was recorded for this clone. The chain joins TRBV10-3 to TRBJ2-7; the D gene is possibly TRBD1 (6 bases). CDR1 and CDR2 from the germline V gene are ENHRY and SYGVKD. This CDR3 spans 13 amino acids. Deletions cut 4 bases from V and 3 bases from J, with 10 bases between. CDR3 loop: CAISGDTSYEQYF. CDR3 bases: TGTGCCATCAGTGGGGACACCAGCTACGAGCAGTACTTC.

The chain uses TRBV4-1 and TRBJ1-4; D is perhaps TRBD1 (5 bases). The CDR3 contains 15 residues. Deletions cut 5 bases from V and 8 bases from J, with 18 bases between. The germline V gene encodes CDR1 MGHRA and CDR2 YSYEKL. In nucleotides, the CDR3 is TGCGCCAGCAGCGGAGGGGTAATCGGGAGCGAAAAACTGTTTTTT. This sequence encodes CASSGGVIGSEKLFF.

CDR3 coding DNA: TGTGCCAGTAGACGAGACAGGGAGGACCAGCCCCAGCATTTT. Protein: CASRRDREDQPQHF. The J gene is TRBJ1-5, the V gene TRBV19; 7 bases align to TRBD1. Per the germline V gene, CDR1 is LNHDA and CDR2 is SQIVND (reference sequence). The CDR3 contains 14 residues. J gave up 7 bases and V 6 bases, and 9 bases lay outside the gene matches.